This T cell receptor beta chain came from a study of shared clonotypes between healthy human individuals. TCRdb's copy holds only in-frame clones and misses some; the assay was immunoSEQ multiplex PCR. The sample holds roughly 1,500,000 clones, approximately 98% seen once. V was pared by 1 base and J by 1 base, with 14 bases between. The CDR3 contains 16 residues. The germline CDR1 and CDR2 sequences are SGHTA and FQGNSA. This chain joins TRBV7-2 and TRBJ2-7; D remains ambiguous. The sample consisted of naive CD4+ T cells sorted from blood. The subset: CD45RA+ positively selected. This TCR derives from a man aged 25-45 years in good health. CDR3 amino acids: CASSLVATAKSYEQYF. CDR3 nucleotide sequence: TGTGCCAGCAGCTTAGTTGCGACGGCAAAGTCCTACGAGCAGTACTTC.